This T cell receptor beta chain is from a study of breast tumors, draining lymph nodes, adjacent tissues. TCRdb re-derived calls from the multiplex PCR reads in MiXCR, one entry per CDR3 protein. The sample lists around 300,000 distinct CDR3 sequences; over 30% were seen once. Germline V gene lookup returns CDR1 SGHDT and CDR2 YYEEEE. The germline V and J ends were trimmed by 0 bases and 5 bases, with 8 bases remaining between them. This CDR3 contains 13 residues. General study points: Tumor T cell lymph node origin was a supported hypothesis, not proven. Tumor TCR diversity was below lymph nodes but above nontumor tissue.

Axillary draining lymph nodes of breast cancer patients supplied the node samples. In its sample, this clonotype was seen many times. Its matching antigen is unknown. The chain combines TRBV5-6 with TRBJ2-5; unclear D gene. The source material was axillary lymph node tissue. The sequence was obtained from a female donor with breast cancer. Some clones in this sample may be carry-over from other donors' samples. The CDR3 spells CASSLGSFETQYF. The DNA of the CDR3 is TGTGCCAGCAGCTTGGGTAGTTTTGAGACCCAGTACTTC.